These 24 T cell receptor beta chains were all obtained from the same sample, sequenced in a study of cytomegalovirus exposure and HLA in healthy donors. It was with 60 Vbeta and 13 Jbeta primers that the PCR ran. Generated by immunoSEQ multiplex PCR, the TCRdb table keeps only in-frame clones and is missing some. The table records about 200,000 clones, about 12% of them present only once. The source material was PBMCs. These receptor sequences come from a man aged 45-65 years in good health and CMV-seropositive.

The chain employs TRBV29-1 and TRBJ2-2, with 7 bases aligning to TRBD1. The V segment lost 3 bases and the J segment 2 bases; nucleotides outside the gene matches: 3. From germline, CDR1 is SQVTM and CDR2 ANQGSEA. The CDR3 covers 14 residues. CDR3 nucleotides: TGCAGCGTTGACAGACAGGGCAACACCGGGGAGCTGTTTTTT. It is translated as CSVDRQGNTGELFF.

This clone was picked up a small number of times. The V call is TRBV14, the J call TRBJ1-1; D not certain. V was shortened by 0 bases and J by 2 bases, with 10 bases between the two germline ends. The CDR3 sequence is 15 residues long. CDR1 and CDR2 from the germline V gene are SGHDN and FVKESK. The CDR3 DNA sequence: TGTGCCAGCAGCCAAGATACGGGGAGCAACACTGAAGCTTTCTTT. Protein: CASSQDTGSNTEAFF.

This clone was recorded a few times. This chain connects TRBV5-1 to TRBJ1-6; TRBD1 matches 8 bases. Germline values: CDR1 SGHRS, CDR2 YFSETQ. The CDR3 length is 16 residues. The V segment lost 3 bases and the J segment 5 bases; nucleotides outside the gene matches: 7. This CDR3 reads CASSSTWTGNNSPLHF. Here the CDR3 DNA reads TGCGCCAGCAGCTCGACCTGGACAGGGAATAATTCACCCCTCCACTTT. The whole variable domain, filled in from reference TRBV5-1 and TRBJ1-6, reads KAGVTQTPRYLIKTRGQQVTLSCSPISGHRSVSWYQQTPGQGLQFLFEYFSETQRNKGNFPGRFSGRQFSNSRSEMNVSTLELGDSALYLCASSSTWTGNNSPLHFGNGTRLTVT.

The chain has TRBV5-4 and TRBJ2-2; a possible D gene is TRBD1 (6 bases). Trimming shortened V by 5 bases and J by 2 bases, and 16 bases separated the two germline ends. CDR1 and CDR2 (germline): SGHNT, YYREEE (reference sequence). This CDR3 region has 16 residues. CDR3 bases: TGTGCCAGCAGACTGGGGGCGTCGGGTAACACCGGGGAGCTGTTTTTT. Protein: CASRLGASGNTGELFF.

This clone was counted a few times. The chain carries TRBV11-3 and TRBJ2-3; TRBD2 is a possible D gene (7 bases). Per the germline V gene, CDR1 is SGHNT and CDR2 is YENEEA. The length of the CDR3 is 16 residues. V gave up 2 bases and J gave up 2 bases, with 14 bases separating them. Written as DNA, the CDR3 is TGTGCCAGCAGCTTATCGGTTGGGGGGGCCACAGATACGCAGTATTTT. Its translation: CASSLSVGGATDTQYF.

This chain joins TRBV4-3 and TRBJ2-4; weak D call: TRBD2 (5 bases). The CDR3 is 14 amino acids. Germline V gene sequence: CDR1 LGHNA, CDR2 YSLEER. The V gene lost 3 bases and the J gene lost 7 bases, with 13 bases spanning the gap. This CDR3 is CASSQDPGENIQYF. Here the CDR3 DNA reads TGCGCCAGCAGCCAGGACCCCGGGGAGAACATTCAGTACTTC.

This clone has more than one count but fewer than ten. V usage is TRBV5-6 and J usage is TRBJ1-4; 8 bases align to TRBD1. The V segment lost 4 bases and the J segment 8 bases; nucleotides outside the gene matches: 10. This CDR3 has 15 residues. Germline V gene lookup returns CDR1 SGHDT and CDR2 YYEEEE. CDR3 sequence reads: CASSAETGDLEKLFF. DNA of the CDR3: TGTGCCAGCAGCGCGGAGACAGGGGATTTGGAAAAACTGTTTTTT.

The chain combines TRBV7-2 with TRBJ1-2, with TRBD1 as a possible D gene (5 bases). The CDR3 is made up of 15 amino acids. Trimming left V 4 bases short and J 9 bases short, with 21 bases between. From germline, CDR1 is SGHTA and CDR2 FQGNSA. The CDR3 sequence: CASSSGGVQGVRYTF. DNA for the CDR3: TGTGCCAGCAGCTCTGGGGGGGTGCAGGGCGTGCGCTACACCTTC. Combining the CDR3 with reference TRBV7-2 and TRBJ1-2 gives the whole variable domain GAGVSQSPSNKVTEKGKDVELRCDPISGHTALYWYRQSLGQGLEFLIYFQGNSAPDKSGLPSDRFSAERTGGSVSTLTIQRTQQEDSAVYLCASSSGGVQGVRYTFGSGTRLTVV.

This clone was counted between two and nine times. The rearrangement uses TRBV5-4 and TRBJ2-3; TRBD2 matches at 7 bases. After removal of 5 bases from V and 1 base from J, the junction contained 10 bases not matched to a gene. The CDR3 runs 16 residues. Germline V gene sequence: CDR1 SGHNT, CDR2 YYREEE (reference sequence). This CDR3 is CASRGGGTLGTDTQYF. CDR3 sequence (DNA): TGTGCCAGCAGGGGGGGAGGGACCTTGGGCACAGATACGCAGTATTTT.

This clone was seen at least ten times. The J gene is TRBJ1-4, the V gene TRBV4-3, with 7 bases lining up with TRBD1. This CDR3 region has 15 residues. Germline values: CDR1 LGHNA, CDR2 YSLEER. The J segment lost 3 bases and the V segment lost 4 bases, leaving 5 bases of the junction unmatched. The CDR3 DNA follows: TGCGCCAGCAGCCGAGGGGGACAGTCTAATGAAAAACTGTTTTTT. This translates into CASSRGGQSNEKLFF.

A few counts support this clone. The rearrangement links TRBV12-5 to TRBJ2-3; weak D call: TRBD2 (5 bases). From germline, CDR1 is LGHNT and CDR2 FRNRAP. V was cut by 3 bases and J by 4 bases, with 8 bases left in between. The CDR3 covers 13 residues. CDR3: CASGLAGADTQYF. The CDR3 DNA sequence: TGTGCTAGTGGTTTAGCCGGGGCAGATACGCAGTATTTT.

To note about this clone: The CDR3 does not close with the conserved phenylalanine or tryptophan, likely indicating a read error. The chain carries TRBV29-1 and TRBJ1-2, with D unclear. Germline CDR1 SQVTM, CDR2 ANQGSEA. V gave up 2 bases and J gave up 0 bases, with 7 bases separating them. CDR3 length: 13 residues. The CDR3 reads CSVEREANYGYTS. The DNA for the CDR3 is TGCAGCGTTGAAAGAGAGGCTAACTATGGCTACACCTCC.

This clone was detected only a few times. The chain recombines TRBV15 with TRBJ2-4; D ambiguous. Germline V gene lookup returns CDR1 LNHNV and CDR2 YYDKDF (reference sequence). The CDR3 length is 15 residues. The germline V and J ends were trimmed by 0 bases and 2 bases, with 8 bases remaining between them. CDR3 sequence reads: CATSRDTQTKNIQYF. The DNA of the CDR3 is TGTGCCACCAGCAGAGATACGCAGACCAAAAACATTCAGTACTTC.

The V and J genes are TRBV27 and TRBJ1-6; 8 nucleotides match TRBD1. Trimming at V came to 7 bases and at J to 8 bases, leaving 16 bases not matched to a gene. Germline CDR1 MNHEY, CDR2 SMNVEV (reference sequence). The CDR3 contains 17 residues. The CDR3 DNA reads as TGTGCCAGCAACCCCGGGACAGGAGAGAGGGTACATTCACCCCTCCACTTT. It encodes CASNPGTGERVHSPLHF.

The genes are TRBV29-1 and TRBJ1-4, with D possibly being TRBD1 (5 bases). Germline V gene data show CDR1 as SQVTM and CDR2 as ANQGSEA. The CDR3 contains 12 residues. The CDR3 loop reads CGAGLANEKLFF. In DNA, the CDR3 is TGCGGCGCAGGGTTGGCTAATGAAAAACTGTTTTTT.

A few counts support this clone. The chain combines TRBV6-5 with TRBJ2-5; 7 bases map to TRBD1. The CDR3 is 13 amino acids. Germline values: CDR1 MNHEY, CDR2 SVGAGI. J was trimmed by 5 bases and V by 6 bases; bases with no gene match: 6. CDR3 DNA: TGTGCCAGCAGGCCACAGGGGTGGGAGACCCAGTACTTC. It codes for CASRPQGWETQYF.

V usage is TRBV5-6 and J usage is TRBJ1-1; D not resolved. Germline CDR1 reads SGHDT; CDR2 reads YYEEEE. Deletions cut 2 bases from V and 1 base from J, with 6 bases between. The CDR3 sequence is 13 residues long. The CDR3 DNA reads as TGTGCCAGCAGCTTAGCGAGGAACACTGAAGCTTTCTTT. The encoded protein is CASSLARNTEAFF. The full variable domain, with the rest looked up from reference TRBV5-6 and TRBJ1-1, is DAGVTQSPTHLIKTRGQQVTLRCSPKSGHDTVSWYQQALGQGPQFIFQYYEEEERQRGNFPDRFSGHQFPNYSSELNVNALLLGDSALYLCASSLARNTEAFFGQGTRLTVV.

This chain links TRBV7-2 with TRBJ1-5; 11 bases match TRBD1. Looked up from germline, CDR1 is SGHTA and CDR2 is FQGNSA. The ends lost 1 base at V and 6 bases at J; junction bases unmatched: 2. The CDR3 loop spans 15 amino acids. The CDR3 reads CASSLVGTGGQPQHF. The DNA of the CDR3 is TGTGCCAGCAGCTTAGTAGGGACAGGGGGTCAGCCCCAGCATTTT.

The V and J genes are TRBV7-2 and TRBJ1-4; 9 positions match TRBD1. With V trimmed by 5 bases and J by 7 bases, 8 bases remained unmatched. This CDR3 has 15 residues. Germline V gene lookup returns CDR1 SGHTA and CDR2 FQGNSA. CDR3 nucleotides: TGTGCCAGCAGCGTCCGGACAGGGGATTTTGAAAAACTGTTTTTT. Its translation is CASSVRTGDFEKLFF. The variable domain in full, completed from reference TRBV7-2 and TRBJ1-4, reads GAGVSQSPSNKVTEKGKDVELRCDPISGHTALYWYRQSLGQGLEFLIYFQGNSAPDKSGLPSDRFSAERTGGSVSTLTIQRTQQEDSAVYLCASSVRTGDFEKLFFGSGTQLSVL.

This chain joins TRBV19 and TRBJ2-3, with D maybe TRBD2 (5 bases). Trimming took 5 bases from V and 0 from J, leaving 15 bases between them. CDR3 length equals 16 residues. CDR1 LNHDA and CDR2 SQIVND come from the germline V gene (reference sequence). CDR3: CASSPTSGSSTDTQYF. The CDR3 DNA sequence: TGTGCCAGTAGTCCCACTAGTGGATCTAGCACAGATACGCAGTATTTT.

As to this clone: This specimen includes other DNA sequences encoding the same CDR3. This CDR3 is CASSLGQGSYNEQFF. CDR3 nucleotide sequence: TGCGCCAGCAGCTTGGGACAGGGGTCCTACAATGAGCAGTTCTTC. The V call is TRBV5-1, the J call TRBJ2-1, with 8 bases that match TRBD1. This CDR3 has 15 residues. The germline gives CDR1 SGHRS, CDR2 YFSETQ. Trimming cost V 0 bases and J 1 base; bases outside gene matches: 0.

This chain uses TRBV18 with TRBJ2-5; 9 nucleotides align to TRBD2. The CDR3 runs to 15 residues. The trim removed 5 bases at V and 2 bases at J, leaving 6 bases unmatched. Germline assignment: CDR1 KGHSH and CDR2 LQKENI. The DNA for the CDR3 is TGTGCCAGCTCAGGGATAGCGGGGGCTCAAGAGACCCAGTACTTC. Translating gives CASSGIAGAQETQYF.

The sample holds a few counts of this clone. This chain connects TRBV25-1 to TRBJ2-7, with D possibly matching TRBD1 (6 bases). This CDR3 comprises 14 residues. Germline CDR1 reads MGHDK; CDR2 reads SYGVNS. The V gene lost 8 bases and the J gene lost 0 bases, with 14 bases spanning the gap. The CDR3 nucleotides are TGTGCCAGCTCTACAGGGTGGGGCTCCTACGAGCAGTACTTC. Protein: CASSTGWGSYEQYF.

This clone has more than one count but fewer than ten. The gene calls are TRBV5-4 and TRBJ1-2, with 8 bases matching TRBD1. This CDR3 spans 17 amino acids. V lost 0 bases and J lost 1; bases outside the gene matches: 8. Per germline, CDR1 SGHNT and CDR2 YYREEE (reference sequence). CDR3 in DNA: TGTGCCAGCAGCTTGGGGGGGCAGGGGGCTTTTAACTATGGCTACACCTTC. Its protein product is CASSLGGQGAFNYGYTF.